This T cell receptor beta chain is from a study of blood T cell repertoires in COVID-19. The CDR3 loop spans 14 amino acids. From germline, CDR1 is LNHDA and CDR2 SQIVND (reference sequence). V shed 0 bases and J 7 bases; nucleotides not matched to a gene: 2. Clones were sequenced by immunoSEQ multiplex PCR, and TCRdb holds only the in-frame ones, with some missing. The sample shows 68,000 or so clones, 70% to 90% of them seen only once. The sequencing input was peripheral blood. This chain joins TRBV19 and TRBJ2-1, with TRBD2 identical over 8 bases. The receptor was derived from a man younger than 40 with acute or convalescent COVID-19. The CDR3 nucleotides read TGTGCCAGTAGTATAGATCGGGGGGGAAATGAGCAGTTCTTC. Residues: CASSIDRGGNEQFF.